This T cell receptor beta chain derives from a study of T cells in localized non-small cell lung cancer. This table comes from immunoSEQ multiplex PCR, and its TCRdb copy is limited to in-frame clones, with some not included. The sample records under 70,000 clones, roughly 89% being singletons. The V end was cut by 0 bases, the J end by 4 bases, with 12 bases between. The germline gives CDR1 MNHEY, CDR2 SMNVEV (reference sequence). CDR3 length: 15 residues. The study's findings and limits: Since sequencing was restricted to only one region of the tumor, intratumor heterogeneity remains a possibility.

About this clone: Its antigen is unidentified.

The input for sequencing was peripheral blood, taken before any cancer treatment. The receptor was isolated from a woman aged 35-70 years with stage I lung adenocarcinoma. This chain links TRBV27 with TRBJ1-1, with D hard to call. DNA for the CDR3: TGTGCCAGCAGTTTATCTGCGGAAGCTTTCACTGAAGCTTTCTTT. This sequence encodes CASSLSAEAFTEAFF.